This TCR beta chain is from a study of spatial heterogeneity in lung cancer. General study results and limits: There were more appearances of ubiquitous expanded tumor TCRs in blood at resection than at follow-up.

Losses at the gene ends were 4 bases for V and 10 bases for J; bases not matched to a gene: 9. The CDR3 totals 16 residues. CDR1 and CDR2 (germline): SEHNR, FQNEAQ (reference sequence). The time point: sample taken at primary tumor resection. From tumor, nontumor lung or frozen PBMC, whole RNA was taken unsorted for sequencing. This clonotype was seen only a few times. Its target is unknown. TCRdb independently ran MiXCR on the 5' RACE reads; one entry per CDR3 protein. The table includes about 26,000 distinct CDR3 sequences, roughly 13% detected once. The origin of this receptor is a female donor with early-stage non-small cell lung cancer. Sequenced here: PBMCs, sampled at surgery. The V call is TRBV7-9, the J call TRBJ2-1, with TRBD2 matching 14 bases. CDR3 DNA sequence: TGTGCCAGCAGCTCCAGGACTAGCGGGAGGAATATGGAGCAGTTCTTC. Protein: CASSSRTSGRNMEQFF.